This T cell receptor (beta chain) was identified in a study of blood T cell repertoires in COVID-19 (TCRdb year 2020). At the level of the whole study: Samples covering the acute and convalescent phases of COVID-19 were provided by collaborators in the United States, Italy and Spain. Where available, HLA class I and class II types were obtained from metadata supplied by the sample provider rather than from assay-based typing. The repertoires were made available in a free public database intended to serve as a resource for research on the immune response to SARS-CoV-2. The samples were drawn from the first 160 participants of the ongoing ImmuneRACE study and from 950 to 1,500 subjects provided by 6 global collaborators. Sample metadata almost always included a de-identified subject ID, COVID-19 status, age in years and sex. The material from the prospective study consisted of cDNA or gDNA derived from T cells, B-cell-depleted T cells, or PBMCs. The dataset comprised deeply sampled blood TCRbeta repertoires from subjects exposed to, actively infected with, or recovered from COVID-19. Here is what the overall study found, with its caveats: How much clinical and demographic metadata was included differed by source and by participant, and the metadata was provided uncurated.

CDR1 is given as MGHRA and CDR2 as YSYEKL, both from the germline V gene. A distance of 9 bases separates the germline ends of V and J, which lose 0 bases and 6 bases respectively. Reading from cysteine to phenylalanine, the CDR3 counts 13 amino acids. CDR3 DNA is the only sequence kept; it has 39 bases, read in frame from the first base. The immunoSEQ Assay, a bias-controlled multiplex PCR, was used to amplify TCRbeta CDR3 regions from genomic DNA. The paper's data handling went like this. The number of nucleated cells in each sample was estimated by amplification of reference gene primers within the assay. To quantify the absolute abundance of each unique TCRbeta CDR3 rearrangement, sequence reads were collapsed and filtered. For each sample, productive Simpson clonality was calculated as the square root of Simpson's diversity index over productive rearrangements. TCRdb stores this immuneACCESS table with in-frame sequences only. Part of the clones is absent; in the studies checked, under half of the shortfall reflects unresolved V genes, and no reason is known for the rest. V, J and clone size derive from that table, while D and trimming were established from the DNA sequence. This sample is represented by about 160,000 clones; 85% to 95% of them were singletons. The ten top clones hold 3.5% to 5% of the sample.

Whole blood was collected in K2EDTA tubes by collaborating institutions according to the institutions' own protocols. For TCRbeta analysis, collaborator samples were shipped as frozen whole blood, as isolated PBMCs, or as DNA extracted from either sample type. This clone was recorded once. Its target antigen remains unknown. Per-base quality was not reported, and no clone a single base away is much larger than it. The chain couples TRBV4-1 to TRBJ2-7, with the D segment identity uncertain. The TCR sequence derives from a woman aged 45-65 years with acute or convalescent COVID-19. Sequences were obtained from peripheral blood. The CDR3 sequence is CASSQEAHTEQYF. The DNA sequence is TGCGCCAGCAGCCAAGAGGCACACACCGAGCAGTACTTC.